The next 16 T cell receptor beta chains were all read from a single sample in a study of T cells in localized non-small cell lung cancer. Profiled with immunoSEQ multiplex PCR; TCRdb holds only in-frame clones, not every one. This sample has under 35,000 clones, with roughly 90% found just once. Sequencing was performed on peripheral blood mononuclear cells, taken before any cancer treatment. The receptors were gathered from a female donor aged 60 or older with stage II lung adenocarcinoma.

V is TRBV28 and J is TRBJ1-5; D might be TRBD1 (5 bases). The CDR3 loop spans 16 amino acids. Germline CDR1 reads MDHEN; CDR2 reads SYDVKM. The V and J ends lost 2 bases and 1 base respectively, with 12 bases between them. CDR3 in amino acids: CASSLAMRGSNQPQHF. In DNA, the CDR3 is TGTGCCAGCAGTTTAGCGATGAGGGGAAGCAATCAGCCCCAGCATTTT.

This clone was observed a single time. Other DNA sequences in the sample encode the same CDR3. The V gene is TRBV18, the J gene TRBJ2-5; 11 positions agree with TRBD1. Per the germline V gene, CDR1 is KGHSH and CDR2 is LQKENI. CDR3 size: 14 residues. V shed 5 bases, J shed 2 bases, and the junction held 1 base outside the gene matches. The CDR3 DNA is TGTGCCAGCTCAAGGGACAGGGGGCAAGAGACCCAGTACTTC. Its protein product is CASSRDRGQETQYF. Using reference TRBV18 and TRBJ2-5 for the parts outside the CDR3, the full variable domain is NAGVMQNPRHLVRRRGQEARLRCSPMKGHSHVYWYRQLPEEGLKFMVYLQKENIIDESGMPKERFSAEFPKEGPSILRIQQVVRGDSAAYFCASSRDRGQETQYFGPGTRLLVL.

The chain couples TRBV4-3 to TRBJ2-1; D is possibly TRBD2 (6 bases). The V end was cut by 4 bases, the J end by 2 bases, with 9 bases between. Germline loops: CDR1 LGHNA, CDR2 YSLEER. The CDR3 extends over 14 amino acids. The CDR3 region has the DNA TGCGCCAGCAGCCGTAGCGGTGCCTACAATGAGCAGTTCTTC. Translated, it gives CASSRSGAYNEQFF.

The chain uses TRBV18 and TRBJ2-5; no definite D call. The V gene's germline CDR1 is KGHSH and CDR2 LQKENI. Trimming left V 3 bases short and J 4 bases short, with 9 bases between. The CDR3 totals 13 residues. CDR3 sequence: CASSPQARETQYF. CDR3 nucleotides: TGTGCCAGCTCACCTCAAGCGCGAGAGACCCAGTACTTC.

CDR3: CASSSGQGLNTEAFF. CDR3 nucleotide sequence: TGTGCCAGCAGCTCGGGACAGGGACTGAACACTGAAGCTTTCTTT. This chain connects TRBV5-4 to TRBJ1-1, with 9 bases matching TRBD1. The CDR3 is 15 amino acids. CDR1 is SGHNT, CDR2 YYREEE, per germline (reference sequence). V trimming: 3 bases; J trimming: 0 bases; junction bases outside the gene matches: 3.

J is TRBJ2-1 and V is TRBV5-6, with D possibly matching TRBD2 (6 bases). There are 14 residues in the CDR3. V was shortened by 0 bases and J by 7 bases, with 11 bases between the two germline ends. The germline CDR1 and CDR2 sequences are SGHDT and YYEEEE. The CDR3: CASSLAPSGNEQFF. CDR3 nucleotide sequence: TGTGCCAGCAGCTTGGCGCCGAGCGGGAATGAGCAGTTCTTC.

The rearrangement uses TRBV5-1 and TRBJ2-1; the match to TRBD1 covers 7 bases. The CDR3 is 14 residues long. Germline lookup yields CDR1 SGHRS and CDR2 YFSETQ. V was clipped by 1 base and J by 7 bases; unmatched bases: 5. CDR3 in DNA: TGCGCCAGCAGCTTGCTACCAGGGGGTAATGAGCAGTTCTTC. Its translation: CASSLLPGGNEQFF.

The chain recombines TRBV19 with TRBJ1-5; 9 bases map to TRBD1. The CDR3 is 16 residues long. V shed 3 bases, J shed 7 bases, and the junction held 10 bases outside the gene matches. The germline CDR1 and CDR2 sequences are LNHDA and SQIVND (reference sequence). The CDR3 sequence is CASSIMLGTGNQPQHF. The CDR3 bases are TGTGCCAGTAGTATCATGCTCGGGACAGGGAACCAGCCCCAGCATTTT. The full variable domain, in which reference TRBV19 and TRBJ1-5 provide the parts outside the CDR3, is DGGITQSPKYLFRKEGQNVTLSCEQNLNHDAMYWYRQDPGQGLRLIYYSQIVNDFQKGDIAEGYSVSREKKESFPLTVTSAQKNPTAFYLCASSIMLGTGNQPQHFGDGTRLSIL.

This clone showed up just once. This chain joins TRBV30 and TRBJ2-5; D may match TRBD1 or TRBD2 (6 bases each). There are 14 residues in the CDR3. V gave up 3 bases and J gave up 4 bases, with 15 bases separating them. Germline V lookup: CDR1 GTSNPN, CDR2 SVGIG (reference sequence). In nucleotides, the CDR3 is TGTGCCTGGAGGCCATTGGGGGGCCGAGAGACCCAGTACTTC. Translating it yields CAWRPLGGRETQYF. The variable domain in full, completed from reference TRBV30 and TRBJ2-5, reads SQTIHQWPATLVQPVGSPLSLECTVEGTSNPNLYWYRQAAGRGLQLLFYSVGIGQISSEVPQNLSASRPQDRQFILSSKKLLLSDSGFYLCAWRPLGGRETQYFGPGTRLLVL.

This clone appeared once. The rearrangement uses TRBV7-2 and TRBJ2-1; no clear D gene. V was pared by 5 bases and J by 9 bases, with 11 bases between. CDR1 is SGHTA and CDR2 is FQGNSA in the germline V gene. The CDR3 is 12 residues long. CDR3 coding DNA: TGTGCCAGCAGCCCAGCCATGGCTGAGCAGTTCTTC. Translated: CASSPAMAEQFF.

The chain employs TRBV9 and TRBJ2-2; D gene ambiguous. This CDR3 is built from 16 residues. V lost 0 bases to trimming and J lost 3 bases, with 12 bases between them. The V gene's germline CDR1 is SGDLS and CDR2 YYNGEE. CDR3 coding DNA: TGTGCCAGCAGCGTAGGTCAGCTTTCCCACACCGGGGAGCTGTTTTTT. Residues: CASSVGQLSHTGELFF.

This sequence joins TRBV2 and TRBJ2-1, with 7 bases aligning to TRBD1. The V gene end was trimmed by 1 base and the J gene end by 3 bases; junction bases not matched to a gene: 3. CDR1 and CDR2 from the germline V gene are SNHLY and FYNNEI. This CDR3 has 15 residues. CDR3 nucleotide sequence: TGTGCCAGCAGTGAAGGACAGGGAATCTACAATGAGCAGTTCTTC. This codes for CASSEGQGIYNEQFF.

V usage is TRBV29-1 and J usage is TRBJ1-2, with TRBD1 identical over 10 bases. Germline CDR1 reads SQVTM; CDR2 reads ANQGSEA. The CDR3 contains 13 residues. Germline trimming cut 1 base from V and 8 bases from J; bases unmatched to any gene: 4. The CDR3: CSVEGQGAGGYTF. CDR3 sequence (DNA): TGCAGCGTTGAAGGACAGGGGGCGGGAGGCTACACCTTC.

The rearrangement links TRBV28 to TRBJ2-7; 11 bases line up with TRBD1. The CDR3 has 14 amino acids. Germline CDR1 and CDR2: MDHEN and SYDVKM. J gave up 4 bases and V 6 bases, and 5 bases lay outside the gene matches. The chain's CDR3 is CASSLGQGGYEQYF. The CDR3 DNA sequence: TGTGCCAGCAGCCTGGGACAGGGGGGGTACGAGCAGTACTTC. Together with reference TRBV28 and TRBJ2-7, the CDR3 gives the full variable domain: DVKVTQSSRYLVKRTGEKVFLECVQDMDHENMFWYRQDPGLGLRLIYFSYDVKMKEKGDIPEGYSVSREKKERFSLILESASTNQTSMYLCASSLGQGGYEQYFGPGTRLTVT.

The chain is built from TRBV4-1 and TRBJ2-5, with 11 positions matching TRBD2. The J segment lost 8 bases and the V segment lost 1 base, leaving 12 bases of the junction unmatched. Germline CDR1 is MGHRA and CDR2 is YSYEKL. This CDR3 region has 17 residues. The DNA of the CDR3 is TGCGCCAGCAGCCAAGGAAATAGCGGGAGGGCCGAGGAAACCCAGTACTTC. Its translation is CASSQGNSGRAEETQYF.

The chain carries TRBV5-1 and TRBJ2-5; 12 bases are a match to TRBD2. The length of the CDR3 is 16 residues. Germline CDR1 SGHRS, CDR2 YFSETQ. The V gene end was trimmed by 0 bases and the J gene end by 4 bases; junction bases not matched to a gene: 4. This CDR3 is CASSLVVTSGGETQYF. CDR3 DNA sequence: TGCGCCAGCAGCTTGGTAGTGACTAGCGGGGGAGAGACCCAGTACTTC.